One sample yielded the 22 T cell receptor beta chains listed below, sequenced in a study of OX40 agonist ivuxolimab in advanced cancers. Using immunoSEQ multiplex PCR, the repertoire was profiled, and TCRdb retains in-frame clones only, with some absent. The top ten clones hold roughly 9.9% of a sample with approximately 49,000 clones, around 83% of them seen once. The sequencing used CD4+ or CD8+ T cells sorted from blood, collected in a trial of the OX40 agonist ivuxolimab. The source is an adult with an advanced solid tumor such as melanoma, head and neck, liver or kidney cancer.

Written as DNA, the CDR3 is TGCAGCGTTGGATTCGGGAGCCGGACTAGCACAGATACGCAGTATTTT. Translating it yields CSVGFGSRTSTDTQYF. The rearrangement uses TRBV29-1 and TRBJ2-3; the D gene is possibly TRBD2 (6 bases). The CDR3 contains 16 residues. Trimming cost V 4 bases and J 0 bases, with 17 bases left between them. Germline V gives CDR1 SQVTM, CDR2 ANQGSEA.

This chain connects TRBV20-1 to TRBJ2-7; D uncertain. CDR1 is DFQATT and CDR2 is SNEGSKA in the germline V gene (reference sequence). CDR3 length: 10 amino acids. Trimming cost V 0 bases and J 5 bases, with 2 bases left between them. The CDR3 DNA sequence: TGCAGTGCTAGAGATAACGAGCAGTACTTC. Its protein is CSARDNEQYF.

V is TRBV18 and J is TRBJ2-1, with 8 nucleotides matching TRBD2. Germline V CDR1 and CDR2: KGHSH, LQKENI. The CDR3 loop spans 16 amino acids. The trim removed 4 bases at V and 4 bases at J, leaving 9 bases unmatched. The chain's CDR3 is CASSQGRPSGYNEQFF. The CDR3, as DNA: TGTGCCAGCTCACAGGGCCGGCCTAGCGGGTACAATGAGCAGTTCTTC.

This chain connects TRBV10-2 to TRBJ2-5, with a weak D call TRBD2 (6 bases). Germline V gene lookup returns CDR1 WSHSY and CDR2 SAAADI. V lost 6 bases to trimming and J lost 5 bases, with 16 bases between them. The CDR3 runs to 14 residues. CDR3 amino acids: CASRDREKGETQYF. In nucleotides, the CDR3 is TGCGCCAGCAGGGATCGGGAGAAGGGGGAGACCCAGTACTTC.

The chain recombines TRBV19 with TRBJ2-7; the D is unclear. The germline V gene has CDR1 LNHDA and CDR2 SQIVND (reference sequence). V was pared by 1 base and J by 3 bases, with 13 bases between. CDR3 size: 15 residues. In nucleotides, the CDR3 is TGTGCCAGTAGTATAGGTCTGCTTCGTGGCTACGAGCAGTACTTC. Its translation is CASSIGLLRGYEQYF.

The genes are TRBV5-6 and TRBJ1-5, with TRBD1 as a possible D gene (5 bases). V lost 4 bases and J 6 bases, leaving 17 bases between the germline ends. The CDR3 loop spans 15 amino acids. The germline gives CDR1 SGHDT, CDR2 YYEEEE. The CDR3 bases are TGTGCCAGCAGCCGATCGGTGGCAGGGACTCAGCCCCAGCATTTT. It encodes CASSRSVAGTQPQHF.

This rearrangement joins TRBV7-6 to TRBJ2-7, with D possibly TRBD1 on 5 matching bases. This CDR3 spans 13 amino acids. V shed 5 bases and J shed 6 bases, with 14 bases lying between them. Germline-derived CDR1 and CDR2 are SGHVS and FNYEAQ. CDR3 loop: CASSAAGLGEQYF. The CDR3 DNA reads TGTGCCAGCAGCGCCGCAGGGCTGGGCGAGCAGTACTTC.

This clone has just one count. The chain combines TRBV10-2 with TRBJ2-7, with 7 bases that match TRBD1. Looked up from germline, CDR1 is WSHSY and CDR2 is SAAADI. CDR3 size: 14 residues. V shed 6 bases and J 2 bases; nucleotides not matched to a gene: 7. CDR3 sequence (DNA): TGCGCCAGCAGGGCGACAGGGCGCCCCTACGAGCAGTACTTC. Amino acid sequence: CASRATGRPYEQYF.

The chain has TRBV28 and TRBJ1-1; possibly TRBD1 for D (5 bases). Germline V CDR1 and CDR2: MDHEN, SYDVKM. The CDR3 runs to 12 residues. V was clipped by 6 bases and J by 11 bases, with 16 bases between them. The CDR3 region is CASSLGRGGAFF. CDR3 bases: TGTGCCAGCAGCCTGGGGCGGGGTGGGGCTTTCTTT.

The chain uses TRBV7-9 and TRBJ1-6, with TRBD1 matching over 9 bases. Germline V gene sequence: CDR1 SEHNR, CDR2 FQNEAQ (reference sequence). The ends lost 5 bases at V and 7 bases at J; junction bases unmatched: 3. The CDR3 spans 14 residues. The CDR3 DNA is TGTGCCAGCAGCCCGGACAGGGGAAATTCACCCCTCCACTTT. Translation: CASSPDRGNSPLHF.

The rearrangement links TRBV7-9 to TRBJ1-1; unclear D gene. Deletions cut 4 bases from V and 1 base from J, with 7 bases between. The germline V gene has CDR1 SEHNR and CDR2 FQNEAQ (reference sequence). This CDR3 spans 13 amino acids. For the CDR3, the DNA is TGTGCCAGCAGCTCCGACGGGAACACTGAAGCTTTCTTT. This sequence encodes CASSSDGNTEAFF.

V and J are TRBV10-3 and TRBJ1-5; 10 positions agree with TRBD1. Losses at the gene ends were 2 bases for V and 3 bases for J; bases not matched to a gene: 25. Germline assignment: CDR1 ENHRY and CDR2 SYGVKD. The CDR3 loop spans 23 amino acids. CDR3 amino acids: CAISETGQGTHGPKFLVNQPQHF. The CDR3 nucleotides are TGTGCCATCAGTGAGACGGGACAGGGGACTCATGGCCCCAAATTTCTTGTCAATCAGCCCCAGCATTTT.

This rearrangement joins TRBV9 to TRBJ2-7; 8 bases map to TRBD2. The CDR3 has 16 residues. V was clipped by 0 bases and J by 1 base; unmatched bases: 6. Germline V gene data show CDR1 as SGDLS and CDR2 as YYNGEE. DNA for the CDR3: TGTGCCAGCAGCGTAGATGACCTAGCGGGTTCCTACGAGCAGTACTTC. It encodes CASSVDDLAGSYEQYF. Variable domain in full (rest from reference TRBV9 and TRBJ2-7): DSGVTQTPKHLITATGQRVTLRCSPRSGDLSVYWYQQSLDQGLQFLIQYYNGEERAKGNILERFSAQQFPDLHSELNLSSLELGDSALYFCASSVDDLAGSYEQYFGPGTRLTVT.

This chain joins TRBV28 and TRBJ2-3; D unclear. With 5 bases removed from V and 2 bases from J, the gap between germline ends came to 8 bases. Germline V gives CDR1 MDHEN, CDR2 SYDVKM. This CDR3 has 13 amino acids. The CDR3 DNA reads TGTGCCAGCAGTCCCCTTAACACAGATACGCAGTATTTT. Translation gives CASSPLNTDTQYF. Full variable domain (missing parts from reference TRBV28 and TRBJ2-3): DVKVTQSSRYLVKRTGEKVFLECVQDMDHENMFWYRQDPGLGLRLIYFSYDVKMKEKGDIPEGYSVSREKKERFSLILESASTNQTSMYLCASSPLNTDTQYFGPGTRLTVL.

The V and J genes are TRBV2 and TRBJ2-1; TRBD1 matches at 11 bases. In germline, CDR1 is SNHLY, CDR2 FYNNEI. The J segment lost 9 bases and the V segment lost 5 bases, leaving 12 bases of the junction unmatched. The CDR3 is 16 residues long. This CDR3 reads CASSSLPGQGGGEQFF. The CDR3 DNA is TGTGCCAGCAGTTCTCTTCCGGGACAGGGGGGCGGTGAGCAGTTCTTC.

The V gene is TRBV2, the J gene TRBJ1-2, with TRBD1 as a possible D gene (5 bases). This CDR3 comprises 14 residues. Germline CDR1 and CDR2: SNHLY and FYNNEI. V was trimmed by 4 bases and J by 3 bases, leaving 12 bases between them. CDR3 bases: TGTGCCAGCAGTGGGGGCCGGACGGACTATGGCTACACCTTC. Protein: CASSGGRTDYGYTF.

The CDR3 nucleotides read TGCGCCAGCAGCGGGGGGACCCCTGGGGAGTCCGGGGAGCTGTTTTTT. Protein product: CASSGGTPGESGELFF. The genes are TRBV5-1 and TRBJ2-2; TRBD2 might be the D (6 bases). Trimming shortened V by 4 bases and J by 6 bases, and 19 bases separated the two germline ends. The CDR3 runs to 16 residues. Per germline, CDR1 SGHRS and CDR2 YFSETQ.

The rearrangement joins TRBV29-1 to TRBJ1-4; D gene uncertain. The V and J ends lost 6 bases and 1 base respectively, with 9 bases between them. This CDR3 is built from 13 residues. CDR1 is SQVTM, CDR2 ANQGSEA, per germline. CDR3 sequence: CSVAEGTNEKLFF. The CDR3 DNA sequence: TGCAGCGTGGCCGAAGGAACTAATGAAAAACTGTTTTTT.

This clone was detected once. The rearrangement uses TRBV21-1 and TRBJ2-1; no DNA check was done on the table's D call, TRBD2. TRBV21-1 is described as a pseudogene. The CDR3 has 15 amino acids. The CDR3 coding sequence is TGTGCCAGCAGCAATTGCGCGAGCTCCTACAATGAGCAGTTCTTC. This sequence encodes CASSNCASSYNEQFF.

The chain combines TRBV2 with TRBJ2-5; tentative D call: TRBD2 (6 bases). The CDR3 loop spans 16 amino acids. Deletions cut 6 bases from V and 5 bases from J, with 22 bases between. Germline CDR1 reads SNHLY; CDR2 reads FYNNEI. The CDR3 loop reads CASSWGGAAGGETQYF. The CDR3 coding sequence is TGTGCCAGCAGCTGGGGCGGGGCAGCGGGTGGCGAGACCCAGTACTTC.

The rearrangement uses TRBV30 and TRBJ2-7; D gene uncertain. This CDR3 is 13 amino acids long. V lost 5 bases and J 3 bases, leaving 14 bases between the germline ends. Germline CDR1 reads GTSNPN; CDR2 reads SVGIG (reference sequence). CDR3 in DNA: TGTGCCTGGGGCCGAGGTCCGATCTACGAGCAGTACTTC. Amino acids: CAWGRGPIYEQYF.

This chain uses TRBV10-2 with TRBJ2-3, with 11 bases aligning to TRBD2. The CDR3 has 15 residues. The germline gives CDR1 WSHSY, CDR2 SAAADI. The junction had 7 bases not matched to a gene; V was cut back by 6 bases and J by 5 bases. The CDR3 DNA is TGCGCCAGCAGACTAGCGGGAGCGGGATTAGATACGCAGTATTTT. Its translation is CASRLAGAGLDTQYF.